Here is one T cell receptor beta chain with its context. Clinical history reported by participants formed the basis on which cohorts were assigned. This specimen comes from a study of blood T cell repertoires in COVID-19. Study-wide context: Some COVID-19 samples were acute and others convalescent; all came from the United States, Italy and Spain. T cells, B-cell-depleted T cells, or PBMCs supplied cDNA or gDNA.

In the authors' methods: Estimation of nucleated cell counts relied on the amplification of reference gene primers. Sequenced by immunoSEQ multiplex PCR; TCRdb stores in-frame clones only, minus some. V and J calls and clone size are as listed in that table; D and trimming were resolved from the DNA. The table records 330,000 or so clones, roughly 90% of them present only once. V lost 10 bases to trimming and J lost 10 bases, with 20 bases between them. Looked up from germline, CDR1 is MDHEN and CDR2 is SYDVKM. This CDR3 is built from 14 residues. This sequence originates from a woman aged 30 to 39 who had been exposed to COVID-19. The J gene is TRBJ1-6, the V gene TRBV28, with TRBD1 as a possible D gene (5 bases). Sequenced sample: PBMCs or T cells enriched from blood (not recorded which). CDR3 DNA sequence: TGTGCCATCCGGGACTCCCTGATGGGGTCACCCCTCCACTTT. Amino acids: CAIRDSLMGSPLHF.